The next 12 T cell receptor beta chains were all read from a single sample in a study of T cell responses to AZD1222 COVID-19 vaccine. Sequencing used immunoSEQ multiplex PCR; TCRdb keeps in-frame clones, though not all of them. This repertoire shows 100,000 to 150,000 clones, roughly 90% found once; its top ten account for roughly 11%. The input for sequencing was peripheral blood, taken on day 0 of MenACWY control vaccination. These receptors originate from an adult in good health.

CDR3 sequence: CASSPMGQGIMNTEAFF. The CDR3 DNA is TGTGCCAGCTCACCAATGGGACAGGGGATTATGAACACTGAAGCTTTCTTT. This chain connects TRBV18 to TRBJ1-1, with 10 bases matching TRBD1. After removal of 2 bases from V and 0 bases from J, the junction contained 6 bases not matched to a gene. Germline CDR1 is KGHSH and CDR2 is LQKENI. The CDR3 has 17 residues.

This clone was seen a handful of times. Other DNA sequences within the sample encode an identical CDR3. The V gene is TRBV3-1 (or the pseudogene TRBV3-2), the J gene TRBJ1-3; D uncertain. This CDR3 is built from 14 residues. V lost 3 bases and J lost 4, with 10 bases in between. CDR1 and CDR2 (germline): LGHDT, YNNKEL (reference sequence). CDR3 sequence (DNA): TGTGCCAGCAGCCAGTCGGGATCGGGAAACACCATATATTTT. Translated, it gives CASSQSGSGNTIYF.

V and J are TRBV6-5 and TRBJ2-7; D may be TRBD1 or TRBD2 (5 bases each). V was cut by 0 bases and J by 3 bases, with 9 bases left in between. There are 14 residues in the CDR3. Germline values: CDR1 MNHEY, CDR2 SVGAGI. DNA of the CDR3: TGTGCCAGCAGTTACTCGAGAGGGGACTACGAGCAGTACTTC. Protein product: CASSYSRGDYEQYF.

The rearrangement joins TRBV5-1 to TRBJ1-4, with TRBD1 matching 7 bases. This CDR3 region has 14 residues. Germline loops: CDR1 SGHRS, CDR2 YFSETQ. V shed 4 bases, J shed 8 bases, and the junction held 8 bases outside the gene matches. CDR3 bases: TGCGCCAGCAGCCGAGGGGGCGCCGGCGAAAAACTGTTTTTT. Amino acid sequence: CASSRGGAGEKLFF.

This chain links TRBV6-5 with TRBJ1-5; no clear D. The CDR3 consists of 13 residues. Germline V lookup: CDR1 MNHEY, CDR2 SVGAGI. Trimming shortened V by 0 bases and J by 7 bases, and 7 bases separated the two germline ends. CDR3 sequence (DNA): TGTGCCAGCAGTTACTCGAGAAAACAGCCCCAGCATTTT. As protein: CASSYSRKQPQHF.

DNA for the CDR3: TGTGCCAGCACTCCAGAGATGAACACTGAAGCTTTCTTT. Protein sequence: CASTPEMNTEAFF. V and J are TRBV6-5 and TRBJ1-1; the D is unclear. CDR1 MNHEY and CDR2 SVGAGI come from the germline V gene. With 7 bases removed from V and 0 bases from J, the gap between germline ends came to 9 bases. This CDR3 region has 13 residues.

Comments on this clone: The junction and the germline gene differ at one end; a read error may be behind it. This chain joins TRBV6-5 and TRBJ1-2; 10 nucleotides match TRBD1. CDR3 length: 15 amino acids. CDR1 is MNHEY and CDR2 is SVGAGI in the germline V gene. This chain's CDR3 is CASSYSPGQGNGYTF. The CDR3 DNA is TGTGCCAGCAGCTACTCCCCGGGACAGGGGAATGGCTACACCTTC.

V is TRBV29-1 and J is TRBJ2-3; D is perhaps TRBD1 or TRBD2 (5 bases each). The CDR3 length is 14 residues. V was cut by 3 bases and J by 2 bases, with 12 bases left in between. Germline loops: CDR1 SQVTM, CDR2 ANQGSEA. CDR3 sequence reads: CSVDLSGTTDTQYF. The CDR3 DNA sequence: TGCAGCGTTGATTTGTCAGGGACCACAGATACGCAGTATTTT.

The J gene is TRBJ1-1, the V gene TRBV7-3, with TRBD1 matching 7 bases. Trimming cost V 0 bases and J 6 bases; bases outside gene matches: 7. CDR1 is SGHTA, CDR2 FQGTGA, per germline. The CDR3 runs to 15 residues. The CDR3, as DNA: TGTGCCAGCAGCTTAACCGGGGTGACAGGGTCTGAAGCTTTCTTT. It translates to CASSLTGVTGSEAFF. The variable domain in full, with the rest retrieved from reference TRBV7-3 and TRBJ1-1, is GAGVSQTPSNKVTEKGKYVELRCDPISGHTALYWYRQSLGQGPEFLIYFQGTGAADDSGLPNDRFFAVRPEGSVSTLKIQRTERGDSAVYLCASSLTGVTGSEAFFGQGTRLTVV.

The chain uses TRBV7-9 and TRBJ1-1; no clear D gene. V was shortened by 7 bases and J by 3 bases, with 6 bases between the two germline ends. Germline CDR1 and CDR2: SEHNR and FQNEAQ (reference sequence). The CDR3 loop spans 11 amino acids. The DNA of the CDR3 is TGTGCCAGCACCGCGGACACTGAAGCTTTCTTT. Its protein is CASTADTEAFF. The whole variable domain, remainder taken from reference TRBV7-9 and TRBJ1-1, is DTGVSQNPRHKITKRGQNVTFRCDPISEHNRLYWYRQTLGQGPEFLTYFQNEAQLEKSRLLSDRFSAERPKGSFSTLEIQRTEQGDSAMYLCASTADTEAFFGQGTRLTVV.

The rearrangement uses TRBV2 and TRBJ1-1, with a possible D match to TRBD1 (5 bases). The germline gives CDR1 SNHLY, CDR2 FYNNEI. The CDR3 is 15 amino acids. V lost 4 bases, J lost 5 bases, and 17 bases lay in between. CDR3 region: CASSALLGVGTEAFF. The CDR3 nucleotides read TGTGCCAGCAGTGCGCTCCTGGGGGTGGGAACTGAAGCTTTCTTT.

The CDR3 sequence is CSATNEKLFF. In DNA, the CDR3 is TGCAGCGCAACTAATGAAAAACTGTTTTTT. The gene calls are TRBV20-1 and TRBJ1-4; D gene ambiguous. This CDR3 is built from 10 residues. Germline CDR1 is DFQATT and CDR2 is SNEGSKA (reference sequence).